These 28 T cell receptor beta chains originate from one sample sequenced in a study of cytomegalovirus exposure and HLA in healthy donors. Only in-frame clones appear in the TCRdb table, and some are missing; sequencing was by immunoSEQ multiplex PCR. The sample gives tens of thousands of clones, around 96% of which show up once; just over 0.9% is in the top ten. The sample was PBMCs. Receptors originate from a man aged 18 to 30 in good health and CMV-seronegative.

CDR3 DNA sequence: TGTGCCAGCAGCTTGGCCGCGGGGCAGGGTGGAGGGCCCGGGGAGCTGTTTTTT. Protein: CASSLAAGQGGGPGELFF. The chain joins TRBV5-4 to TRBJ2-2, with D possibly matching TRBD2 (6 bases). The length of the CDR3 is 18 residues. CDR1 SGHNT and CDR2 YYREEE come from the germline V gene (reference sequence). The V gene lost 0 bases and the J gene lost 6 bases, with 21 bases spanning the gap.

The V call is TRBV2, the J call TRBJ2-7; TRBD1 matches 8 bases. This CDR3 region has 14 residues. Germline trimming cut 7 bases from V and 5 bases from J; bases unmatched to any gene: 10. Germline CDR1 and CDR2: SNHLY and FYNNEI. CDR3 in amino acids: CASNGQGLLDEQYF. The CDR3 DNA reads as TGTGCCAGCAACGGACAGGGTTTGTTGGACGAGCAGTACTTC.

DNA for the CDR3: TGCGCCAGCAGCTCCGGGACACTCACACTCCCGAACACTGAAGCTTTCTTT. Protein: CASSSGTLTLPNTEAFF. V is TRBV5-1 and J is TRBJ1-1; possible D gene TRBD1, 6 bases. The V gene lost 3 bases and the J gene lost 1 base, with 19 bases spanning the gap. The germline V gene encodes CDR1 SGHRS and CDR2 YFSETQ. CDR3 length: 17 residues.

V and J are TRBV25-1 and TRBJ1-1; D might be TRBD1 (6 bases). Trimming left V 4 bases short and J 7 bases short, with 10 bases between. The CDR3 totals 12 residues. CDR1 is MGHDK and CDR2 is SYGVNS in the germline V gene. CDR3 DNA sequence: TGTGCCAGCAGTGTAGGACAGATTGAAGCTTTCTTT. The encoded protein is CASSVGQIEAFF.

Only one count was recorded for this clone. The chain is built from TRBV27 and TRBJ2-3; the D gene is possibly TRBD2 (5 bases). Trimming left V 4 bases short and J 0 bases short, with 11 bases between. Germline loops: CDR1 MNHEY, CDR2 SMNVEV (reference sequence). There are 15 residues in the CDR3. The CDR3 sequence: CASSYGRGSTDTQYF. The CDR3 nucleotides read TGTGCCAGCAGTTACGGACGGGGAAGCACAGATACGCAGTATTTT.

This clone was detected once. V is TRBV27 and J is TRBJ2-7; TRBD2 matches 7 bases. V lost 3 bases, J lost 2 bases, and 4 bases stayed unmatched. The CDR3 is made up of 14 amino acids. The germline V gene has CDR1 MNHEY and CDR2 SMNVEV (reference sequence). The CDR3 region is CASSLSGTTYEQYF. The DNA for the CDR3 is TGTGCCAGCAGTTTGAGTGGGACTACCTACGAGCAGTACTTC.

This rearrangement joins TRBV23-1 to TRBJ2-1; 9 positions match TRBD1. TRBV23-1 is reported as an ORF; its role is uncertain. The V and J ends lost 1 base and 2 bases, in that order; junction bases with no gene match: 3. The CDR3 is 16 residues long. DNA for the CDR3: TGCGCCAGCAGTCAATACCGGGACAGGGCCTACAATGAGCAGTTCTTC. It yields the protein CASSQYRDRAYNEQFF.

The chain couples TRBV25-1 to TRBJ1-1; D uncertain. Per the germline V gene, CDR1 is MGHDK and CDR2 is SYGVNS. Trimming removed 0 bases from V and 3 bases from J, with 5 bases in between. The CDR3 extends over 13 amino acids. The CDR3, as DNA: TGTGCCAGCAGTGAATATCGGGACACTGAAGCTTTCTTT. Protein: CASSEYRDTEAFF.

The gene calls are TRBV7-8 and TRBJ1-2; D not resolved. The CDR3 runs to 13 residues. Trimming shortened V by 4 bases and J by 0 bases, and 6 bases separated the two germline ends. Looked up from germline, CDR1 is SGHVS and CDR2 is FQNEAQ. In nucleotides, the CDR3 is TGTGCCAGCAGCTCCTACCCTAACTATGGCTACACCTTC. This gives the protein CASSSYPNYGYTF.

This chain uses TRBV2 with TRBJ2-3; TRBD1 agrees at 7 bases. After removal of 11 bases from V and 2 bases from J, the junction contained 22 bases not matched to a gene. CDR3 length equals 18 residues. Germline V gene lookup returns CDR1 SNHLY and CDR2 FYNNEI. As DNA, the CDR3 is TGTGCCGGGACCGGGACAGCGAGGGAGCCGTCTACCACAGATACGCAGTATTTT. Protein: CAGTGTAREPSTTDTQYF. The full variable domain, in which reference TRBV2 and TRBJ2-3 provide the parts outside the CDR3, is EPEVTQTPSHQVTQMGQEVILRCVPISNHLYFYWYRQILGQKVEFLVSFYNNEISEKSEIFDDQFSVERPDGSNFTLKIRSTKLEDSAMYFCAGTGTAREPSTTDTQYFGPGTRLTVL.

CDR3 residues: CASSLPGQGGYEQYF. The CDR3 coding sequence is TGTGCCAGCAGTTTACCGGGACAGGGGGGGTACGAGCAGTACTTC. The chain recombines TRBV28 with TRBJ2-7; 11 nucleotides match TRBD1. The V and J ends lost 2 bases and 4 bases, in that order; junction bases with no gene match: 4. The CDR3 extends over 15 amino acids. From germline, CDR1 is MDHEN and CDR2 SYDVKM.

The chain is built from TRBV6-5 and TRBJ2-1; 10 nucleotides agree with TRBD2. With 6 bases clipped from V and 9 bases from J, the junction kept 11 bases outside the gene matches. CDR1 is MNHEY and CDR2 is SVGAGI in the germline V gene. The CDR3 has 15 residues. CDR3 bases: TGTGCCAGCAGGCGGGCTAGCGGGAGCATAGGTGAGCAGTTCTTC. Encoded protein: CASRRASGSIGEQFF.

The chain links TRBV23-1 to TRBJ2-5; 7 bases are a match to TRBD1. TRBV23-1 is classed as an ORF, of uncertain function. This CDR3 region has 14 residues. V lost 4 bases and J lost 5; bases outside the gene matches: 7. The CDR3 DNA is TGCGCCAGCAGTCGACCGACAGGGCAGGAGACCCAGTACTTC. Encoded protein: CASSRPTGQETQYF.

The gene calls are TRBV19 and TRBJ2-5; TRBD1 matches 7 bases. Germline lookup yields CDR1 LNHDA and CDR2 SQIVND (reference sequence). V was clipped by 5 bases and J by 5 bases; unmatched bases: 11. The CDR3 is 15 residues long. CDR3 residues: CASSPRQGPRETQYF. In nucleotides, the CDR3 is TGTGCCAGTAGTCCGAGACAGGGTCCCCGGGAGACCCAGTACTTC. The full variable domain, in which reference TRBV19 and TRBJ2-5 provide the parts outside the CDR3, is DGGITQSPKYLFRKEGQNVTLSCEQNLNHDAMYWYRQDPGQGLRLIYYSQIVNDFQKGDIAEGYSVSREKKESFPLTVTSAQKNPTAFYLCASSPRQGPRETQYFGPGTRLLVL.

The V call is TRBV11-2, the J call TRBJ2-4; TRBD2 is a possible D gene (5 bases). This CDR3 region has 16 residues. V lost 0 bases and J lost 0, with 9 bases in between. Per germline, CDR1 SGHAT and CDR2 FQNNGV. Written as DNA, the CDR3 is TGTGCCAGCAGCTTAGATCCGGGGTTAGCCAAAAACATTCAGTACTTC. Its translation: CASSLDPGLAKNIQYF.

The chain uses TRBV10-2 and TRBJ2-5; 7 nucleotides align to TRBD1. The J segment lost 4 bases and the V segment lost 2 bases, leaving 7 bases of the junction unmatched. The CDR3 is 15 residues long. Germline CDR1 is WSHSY and CDR2 is SAAADI. CDR3 bases: TGCGCCAGCAGTGAGCCCGACAGGGTAGGAGAGACCCAGTACTTC. Its protein product is CASSEPDRVGETQYF.

The V gene is TRBV2, the J gene TRBJ2-1, with 9 bases that match TRBD2. The CDR3 loop spans 17 amino acids. Trimming at V came to 2 bases and at J to 2 bases, leaving 7 bases not matched to a gene. Per the germline V gene, CDR1 is SNHLY and CDR2 is FYNNEI. Here the CDR3 reads CASSERSAGGPYNEQFF. For the CDR3, the DNA is TGTGCCAGCAGTGAAAGGTCGGCGGGAGGGCCCTACAATGAGCAGTTCTTC.

The V call is TRBV28, the J call TRBJ2-2, with 9 positions matching TRBD1. V trimming: 1 base; J trimming: 3 bases; junction bases outside the gene matches: 6. This CDR3 has 17 residues. Germline assignment: CDR1 MDHEN and CDR2 SYDVKM. The CDR3 DNA is TGTGCCAGCAGTTTATTGAACAGGGGGCCTGACACCGGGGAGCTGTTTTTT. Amino acid sequence: CASSLLNRGPDTGELFF. Supplemented by reference TRBV28 and TRBJ2-2, the full variable domain reads DVKVTQSSRYLVKRTGEKVFLECVQDMDHENMFWYRQDPGLGLRLIYFSYDVKMKEKGDIPEGYSVSREKKERFSLILESASTNQTSMYLCASSLLNRGPDTGELFFGEGSRLTVL.

This chain links TRBV28 with TRBJ2-2; TRBD2 is a possible D gene (6 bases). The ends were cut back, 7 bases at V and 5 bases at J, with 17 bases in the middle. CDR1 and CDR2 (germline): MDHEN, SYDVKM. This CDR3 has 15 amino acids. The CDR3 DNA reads as TGTGCCAGCACGAGGGACTCATCAAGAACCGGGGAGCTGTTTTTT. Protein sequence: CASTRDSSRTGELFF.

The chain employs TRBV9 and TRBJ1-2, with D perhaps matching TRBD1 (6 bases). Germline V lookup: CDR1 SGDLS, CDR2 YYNGEE. V lost 6 bases, J lost 5 bases, and 14 bases lay in between. CDR3 length equals 13 residues. CDR3 nucleotide sequence: TGTGCCAGCATGGGGGGGGCAAGGTATGGCTACACCTTC. Translating gives CASMGGARYGYTF.

The chain carries TRBV27 and TRBJ2-6; no definite D call. The CDR3 length is 15 residues. Deletions cut 6 bases from V and 2 bases from J, with 11 bases between. The germline V gene encodes CDR1 MNHEY and CDR2 SMNVEV (reference sequence). CDR3 sequence: CASSPRNTGANVLTF. Here the CDR3 DNA reads TGTGCCAGCAGCCCGAGAAATACTGGGGCCAACGTCCTGACTTTC.

The chain employs TRBV18 and TRBJ2-5, with D possibly TRBD2 on 6 matching bases. V gave up 4 bases and J gave up 4 bases, with 7 bases separating them. The CDR3 is 12 residues long. Germline CDR1 is KGHSH and CDR2 is LQKENI. CDR3 protein: CASSQGGETQYF. CDR3 nucleotides: TGTGCCAGCTCACAGGGAGGAGAGACCCAGTACTTC.

In nucleotides, the CDR3 is TGCGCCAGCAGCCAATTGGGACAGGGGAGCCGAGGCTACACCTTC. Translating it yields CASSQLGQGSRGYTF. The V call is TRBV4-3, the J call TRBJ1-2; 10 nucleotides line up with TRBD1. The ends lost 2 bases at V and 8 bases at J; junction bases unmatched: 8. The germline CDR1 and CDR2 sequences are LGHNA and YSLEER. The CDR3 covers 15 residues.

V and J are TRBV28 and TRBJ2-5, with unresolved D. CDR1 is MDHEN and CDR2 is SYDVKM in the germline V gene. V shed 10 bases and J shed 5 bases, with 8 bases lying between them. The CDR3 runs 10 residues. The CDR3 here is CATQRETQYF. The CDR3 nucleotides are TGTGCCACTCAGAGGGAGACCCAGTACTTC.

V gene TRBV4-1 combines with J gene TRBJ2-2, with 9 bases lining up with TRBD2. Germline CDR1 and CDR2: MGHRA and YSYEKL. After removal of 4 bases from V and 0 bases from J, the junction contained 6 bases not matched to a gene. The CDR3 has 17 amino acids. CDR3 residues: CASSRTSARSNTGELFF. For the CDR3, the DNA is TGCGCCAGCAGCCGGACTAGCGCCCGATCGAACACCGGGGAGCTGTTTTTT.

The gene calls are TRBV29-1 and TRBJ2-1; D unclear. The CDR3 loop spans 14 amino acids. The V gene lost 6 bases and the J gene lost 9 bases, with 21 bases spanning the gap. CDR1 is SQVTM, CDR2 ANQGSEA, per germline. The CDR3 DNA reads TGCAGCGTGAGAGGATCCCCTACCCATTGTGAGCAGTTCTTC. Translating gives CSVRGSPTHCEQFF.

This clone was recorded only once. This chain connects TRBV6-5 to TRBJ2-1, with D tentatively TRBD2 (5 bases). Germline loops: CDR1 MNHEY, CDR2 SVGAGI. V dropped 0 bases and J dropped 4 bases, with 10 bases sitting between them. CDR3 length equals 15 residues. CDR3 DNA: TGTGCCAGCAGTTACTCAAGCGGCACTTACAATGAGCAGTTCTTC. This codes for CASSYSSGTYNEQFF.

The V gene is TRBV5-6, the J gene TRBJ2-7; D is perhaps TRBD2 (6 bases). CDR3 size: 13 residues. V was clipped by 4 bases and J by 2 bases, with 10 bases between them. In germline, CDR1 is SGHDT, CDR2 YYEEEE. CDR3 loop: CASSPGLAYEQYF. CDR3 coding DNA: TGTGCCAGCAGCCCGGGACTTGCCTACGAGCAGTACTTC.